This T cell receptor (beta chain) was sequenced for a study of blood T cell dynamics during melanoma immunotherapy. Stated time point: pre-treatment baseline. Samples come from before therapy and from week 3 after the first blockade cycle. As for this clone: The antigen is unknown.

The method was immunoSEQ multiplex PCR; TCRdb's version includes in-frame clones alone and lacks a portion of them. This sample carries some 13,000 clones, about 90% of them seen once, and the ten largest clones take approximately 0.18%. Whole-study results and caveats: Among sorted CD8+ subsets, immune-effector cells had the highest clonality and cell-free DNA similarity.

The germline V gene has CDR1 MNHNS and CDR2 SASEGT. The CDR3 sequence is 10 residues long. The V end was cut by 4 bases, the J end by 9 bases, with 6 bases between. The V gene is TRBV6-1, the J gene TRBJ2-5; no clear D. Sequences were derived from effector memory CD8+ T cells from blood, sampled from a patient treated with checkpoint blockade. This receptor was obtained from a human donor with melanoma. This CDR3 reads CASSGIAQYF. In DNA form, the CDR3 reads TGTGCCAGCAGTGGAATTGCCCAGTACTTC.